Following are 30 T cell receptor beta chains from one sample sequenced in a study of early T cells in non-severe SARS-CoV-2 infection. TCRdb independently ran MiXCR on the 5' RACE reads; one entry per CDR3 protein. The sample yields several thousand distinct CDR3 sequences, 4.5% to 5.5% seen once. Sequencing was done on a sample of whole blood. The receptor source for this set is an adult who was a healthcare worker with PCR-confirmed SARS-CoV-2 infection or an uninfected control (not recorded which).

This clonotype is classed as medium-sized. The chain has TRBV19 and TRBJ2-6, with a weak D call TRBD1 (6 bases). V was shortened by 7 bases and J by 4 bases, with 14 bases between the two germline ends. The V gene's germline CDR1 is LNHDA and CDR2 SQIVND (reference sequence). The CDR3 is 15 residues long. For the CDR3, the DNA is TGTGCCAGTACTACAGGGTATTCGGGGGCCAACGTCCTGACTTTC. The encoded protein is CASTTGYSGANVLTF.

This sequence joins TRBV4-1 and TRBJ2-5; D is uncertain. The CDR3 consists of 14 residues. Trimming removed 0 bases from V and 5 bases from J, with 10 bases in between. Germline loops: CDR1 MGHRA, CDR2 YSYEKL. Written as DNA, the CDR3 is TGCGCCAGCAGCCAAGATCGAGTCTTGGAGACCCAGTACTTC. Translation gives CASSQDRVLETQYF.

This clonotype came up many times. This rearrangement joins TRBV28 to TRBJ2-7; 9 positions agree with TRBD2. Germline V gene data show CDR1 as MDHEN and CDR2 as SYDVKM. The length of the CDR3 is 14 residues. After removal of 6 bases from V and 6 bases from J, the junction contained 9 bases not matched to a gene. The CDR3 nucleotides read TGTGCCAGCAGACCCCATAGCGGGAGAATCGAGCAGTACGTC. Encoded protein: CASRPHSGRIEQYV.

This clonotype is labeled as medium-sized. The chain links TRBV19 to TRBJ1-5, with a tentative D call TRBD1 (5 bases). Germline V gene lookup returns CDR1 LNHDA and CDR2 SQIVND (reference sequence). This CDR3 region has 17 residues. V lost 8 bases and J lost 7, with 27 bases in between. The CDR3 sequence: CASGVRDGSSSGQPQHF. The CDR3 DNA is TGTGCCAGTGGGGTCCGGGACGGCTCTTCTTCCGGGCAGCCCCAGCATTTT. Using reference TRBV19 and TRBJ1-5 for the parts outside the CDR3, the full variable domain is DGGITQSPKYLFRKEGQNVTLSCEQNLNHDAMYWYRQDPGQGLRLIYYSQIVNDFQKGDIAEGYSVSREKKESFPLTVTSAQKNPTAFYLCASGVRDGSSSGQPQHFGDGTRLSIL.

Sample share makes this clonotype medium-sized. This chain links TRBV12-3 or TRBV12-4 with TRBJ2-3; D is unresolved. V lost 11 bases, J lost 6 bases, and 15 bases lay in between. The CDR3 has 12 residues. The CDR3 spells CASSPSVDTQYF. In DNA, the CDR3 is TGTGCCTCCTCCCCCAGCGTGGATACGCAGTATTTT.

The table lists this clonotype with many counts. The rearrangement joins TRBV18 to TRBJ1-1; a weak D match, TRBD1 (6 bases). Trimming pared 5 bases from V and 5 bases from J, leaving 18 bases between. CDR3 length: 15 residues. Germline CDR1 and CDR2: KGHSH and LQKENI. The CDR3 nucleotides are TGTGCCAGCTCAGGGTACGGGGGCGCGGGGACTGAAGCTTTCTTT. Protein product: CASSGYGGAGTEAFF.

This clonotype was observed at least ten times. The V gene is TRBV7-9, the J gene TRBJ2-5; 12 nucleotides line up with TRBD2. J lost 5 bases, V lost 7 bases, and 5 bases had no gene match. The V gene's germline CDR1 is SEHNR and CDR2 FQNEAQ (reference sequence). The CDR3 sequence is 14 residues long. The CDR3 spells CASTLAGGYETQYF. The CDR3 bases are TGTGCCAGCACCCTAGCGGGAGGGTACGAGACCCAGTACTTC. Full variable domain (rest looked up from reference TRBV7-9 and TRBJ2-5): DTGVSQNPRHKITKRGQNVTFRCDPISEHNRLYWYRQTLGQGPEFLTYFQNEAQLEKSRLLSDRFSAERPKGSFSTLEIQRTEQGDSAMYLCASTLAGGYETQYFGPGTRLLVL.

The chain employs TRBV10-3 and TRBJ2-7; 11 nucleotides align to TRBD2. Trimming cost V 4 bases and J 7 bases; bases outside gene matches: 9. Looked up from germline, CDR1 is ENHRY and CDR2 is SYGVKD. The CDR3 length is 15 residues. This CDR3 is CAISVTSGSSGEQYF. The CDR3 nucleotides read TGTGCCATCAGTGTTACTAGCGGGAGTTCAGGAGAGCAGTACTTC.

There are a few counts of this clonotype. The V and J genes are TRBV20-1 and TRBJ2-1, with D maybe TRBD2 (5 bases). The CDR3 contains 14 residues. V was pared by 0 bases and J by 4 bases, with 10 bases between. From germline, CDR1 is DFQATT and CDR2 SNEGSKA (reference sequence). The CDR3 bases are TGCAGTGCTAGAGACCTCCCGGGGTACAATGAGCAGTTCTTC. Amino acids: CSARDLPGYNEQFF.

The sample holds many counts of this clonotype. The J gene is TRBJ1-3, the V gene TRBV20-1, with D unresolved. Deletions cut 0 bases from V and 0 bases from J, with 9 bases between. In germline, CDR1 is DFQATT, CDR2 SNEGSKA (reference sequence). This CDR3 region has 15 residues. CDR3 coding DNA: TGCAGTGCTAGAGATCGCGGGAGCTCTGGAAACACCATATATTTT. Residues: CSARDRGSSGNTIYF.

This clonotype has a count of ten or more. J is TRBJ2-7 and V is TRBV11-2; D might be TRBD2 (6 bases). Per germline, CDR1 SGHAT and CDR2 FQNNGV. V shed 5 bases and J shed 1 base, with 15 bases lying between them. CDR3 length equals 15 residues. The CDR3 DNA sequence: TGTGCCAGCAGCCCCCGGACTATTACTTCCTACGAGCAGTACTTC. This sequence encodes CASSPRTITSYEQYF.

This clonotype was seen at least ten times. The rearrangement uses TRBV4-3 and TRBJ2-3; D is undetermined. The CDR3 runs to 15 residues. From germline, CDR1 is LGHNA and CDR2 YSLEER. Trimming shortened V by 0 bases and J by 6 bases, and 13 bases separated the two germline ends. The CDR3 region has the DNA TGCGCCAGCAGCCAAGATCGATCGTGGTCGGATACGCAGTATTTT. It encodes CASSQDRSWSDTQYF.

This clonotype is deemed medium-sized. V and J are TRBV7-2 and TRBJ2-1; TRBD2 aligns across 10 bases. CDR1 SGHTA and CDR2 FQGNSA come from the germline V gene. The CDR3 is 17 amino acids. Germline trimming cut 0 bases from V and 3 bases from J; bases unmatched to any gene: 5. CDR3 in DNA: TGTGCCAGCAGCTTAGCGCTACTAGCGGGATACTACAATGAGCAGTTCTTC. This translates into CASSLALLAGYYNEQFF.

This clonotype showed up many times. This sequence joins TRBV30 and TRBJ1-5; D remains ambiguous. The germline gives CDR1 GTSNPN, CDR2 SVGIG (reference sequence). This CDR3 spans 13 amino acids. V was cut by 2 bases and J by 0 bases, with 5 bases left in between. The CDR3 is CAWSLYSNQPQHF. The CDR3 nucleotides are TGTGCCTGGAGTCTCTATAGCAATCAGCCCCAGCATTTT.

This clonotype was counted many times. The V call is TRBV18, the J call TRBJ1-4; D is unclear. The CDR3 is 12 residues long. V lost 0 bases and J lost 7, with 3 bases in between. Germline V CDR1 and CDR2: KGHSH, LQKENI. The CDR3 is CASSPPGEKLFF. DNA for the CDR3: TGTGCCAGCTCACCACCGGGTGAAAAACTGTTTTTT.

This clonotype is medium-sized by share. V is TRBV12-3 or TRBV12-4 and J is TRBJ2-1, with 10 bases matching TRBD2. V trimming: 4 bases; J trimming: 7 bases; junction bases outside the gene matches: 7. This CDR3 has 15 residues. In DNA form, the CDR3 reads TGTGCCAGCAGTTCCTATCTAGCGGGAGCGAATGAGCAGTTCTTC. The encoded protein is CASSSYLAGANEQFF.

This clonotype ranks as medium-sized. The J gene is TRBJ1-5, the V gene TRBV7-9; 9 bases line up with TRBD1. The germline gives CDR1 SEHNR, CDR2 FQNEAQ (reference sequence). The V segment lost 1 base and the J segment 3 bases; nucleotides outside the gene matches: 4. The CDR3 contains 16 residues. CDR3 sequence: CASSLGGTGSNQPQHF. CDR3 bases: TGTGCCAGCAGCTTAGGCGGGACAGGGTCCAATCAGCCCCAGCATTTT. Based on the CDR3 plus reference TRBV7-9 and TRBJ1-5, the full variable domain is DTGVSQNPRHKITKRGQNVTFRCDPISEHNRLYWYRQTLGQGPEFLTYFQNEAQLEKSRLLSDRFSAERPKGSFSTLEIQRTEQGDSAMYLCASSLGGTGSNQPQHFGDGTRLSIL.

In its sample, this clonotype was seen many times. The V gene is TRBV20-1, the J gene TRBJ2-1; TRBD2 matches at 8 bases. This CDR3 contains 17 residues. Germline CDR1 reads DFQATT; CDR2 reads SNEGSKA (reference sequence). J lost 5 bases, V lost 0 bases, and 12 bases had no gene match. The chain's CDR3 is CSARDLTTSGGNNEQFF. The CDR3 coding sequence is TGCAGTGCTAGAGATCTGACAACTAGCGGAGGGAACAATGAGCAGTTCTTC.

In its sample, this clonotype ranks as medium-sized (0.01 to 0.1%). It is unclear where the CDR3 begins or ends on the DNA, so no DNA is shown, and the CDR3 is as TCRdb lists it. The chain couples TRBV18 to TRBJ2-7; the DNA was not used to check the table's D call, TRBD1. Germline CDR1 is KGHSH and CDR2 is LQKENI. The CDR3 comprises 15 residues, both ends counted. CDR3 sequence: CASSSGTGRGYEQYV.

The sample holds many counts of this clonotype. This sequence joins TRBV5-5 and TRBJ2-7, with D possibly matching TRBD2 (5 bases). Trimming took 4 bases from V and 5 from J, leaving 28 bases between them. In germline, CDR1 is SGHKS, CDR2 YYEKEE (reference sequence). This CDR3 is 18 amino acids long. The DNA of the CDR3 is TGTGCCAGCAGCCCTATGCCACCCACCGGTAGCGTGTCGAACGAGCAGTACTTC. Amino acid sequence: CASSPMPPTGSVSNEQYF.

This clonotype was counted at least ten times. V gene TRBV27 combines with J gene TRBJ2-3; D is uncertain. V lost 3 bases and J lost 1, with 5 bases in between. Germline-derived CDR1 and CDR2 are MNHEY and SMNVEV (reference sequence). The CDR3 contains 13 residues. In DNA form, the CDR3 reads TGTGCCAGCAGTTTTGTCGGCACAGATACGCAGTATTTT. Translating gives CASSFVGTDTQYF.

This clonotype is medium-sized (0.01 to 0.1%) in the sample. V is TRBV14 and J is TRBJ2-7; D perhaps matches TRBD1 (6 bases). Germline CDR1 and CDR2: SGHDN and FVKESK. Trimming took off 5 bases at V and 6 bases at J, with 14 bases between the two ends. The CDR3 sequence is 13 residues long. CDR3 in DNA: TGTGCCAGCAGCTTAAGACAGGCGGGCGAGCAGTACTTC. It encodes CASSLRQAGEQYF. Looking up the rest from reference TRBV14 and TRBJ2-7 gives the full variable domain: EAGVTQFPSHSVIEKGQTVTLRCDPISGHDNLYWYRRVMGKEIKFLLHFVKESKQDESGMPNNRFLAERTGGTYSTLKVQPAELEDSGVYFCASSLRQAGEQYFGPGTRLTVT.

By share, this clonotype counts as medium-sized. This chain uses TRBV5-1 with TRBJ1-5, with D perhaps TRBD1 (6 bases). Trimming cost V 4 bases and J 4 bases, with 9 bases left between them. The CDR3 spans 13 residues. Germline V CDR1 and CDR2: SGHRS, YFSETQ. The CDR3 coding sequence is TGCGCCAGCAGCCTGGACAGTAATCAGCCCCAGCATTTT. This codes for CASSLDSNQPQHF.

Comments on this clonotype: Given a much more abundant clone one base away, this may be a read error. The CDR3 does not close with the conserved phenylalanine or tryptophan, likely indicating a read error. The chain couples TRBV29-1 to TRBJ2-7, with TRBD1 matching over 10 bases. The CDR3 extends over 13 amino acids. The germline V gene encodes CDR1 SQVTM and CDR2 ANQGSEA. The V and J ends lost 6 bases and 2 bases, in that order; junction bases with no gene match: 4. CDR3 nucleotide sequence: TGCAGCGTCGCCGGACAGGGGGCCTACGAGCAGTACTCC. Encoded protein: CSVAGQGAYEQYS.

In its sample, this clonotype was seen many times. The chain joins TRBV20-1 to TRBJ1-1; D is perhaps TRBD1 (5 bases). The V end lost 5 bases, the J end lost 0 bases, and 19 bases lay between the germline ends. This CDR3 is 16 amino acids long. Germline loops: CDR1 DFQATT, CDR2 SNEGSKA (reference sequence). The CDR3 nucleotides read TGCAGTGCTTCTAGAGACGGGGGTGGGGTGAACACTGAAGCTTTCTTT. The encoded protein is CSASRDGGGVNTEAFF.

This clonotype was recorded many times. This chain links TRBV19 with TRBJ1-1; D gene unclear. Germline CDR1 LNHDA, CDR2 SQIVND (reference sequence). The V end was cut by 0 bases, the J end by 8 bases, with 10 bases between. The CDR3 consists of 13 residues. CDR3 bases: TGTGCCAGTAGTATAGATCTTAGAAAAGAAGCTTTCTTT. This translates into CASSIDLRKEAFF.

The sample holds many counts of this clonotype. The chain carries TRBV24-1 and TRBJ1-4; D perhaps matches TRBD1 (6 bases). CDR3 length: 16 amino acids. Germline V lookup: CDR1 KGHDR, CDR2 SFDVKD. Trimming cost V 2 bases and J 5 bases, with 14 bases left between them. The CDR3 DNA follows: TGTGCCACCAGTGATTCCTCAGGGGCCTCGAATGAAAAACTGTTTTTT. It codes for CATSDSSGASNEKLFF.

The rearrangement uses TRBV7-6 and TRBJ2-1; 10 positions agree with TRBD2. CDR1 is SGHVS, CDR2 FNYEAQ, per germline. V trimming: 0 bases; J trimming: 6 bases; junction bases outside the gene matches: 11. The CDR3 totals 18 residues. The CDR3: CASSLAPKGAGGRNEQFF. CDR3 bases: TGTGCCAGCAGCTTAGCTCCCAAAGGAGCGGGAGGGCGCAATGAGCAGTTCTTC.

This clonotype was seen ten or more times. The chain has TRBV3-1 and TRBJ1-3, with D maybe TRBD1 (5 bases). This CDR3 comprises 13 residues. Germline assignment: CDR1 LGHDT and CDR2 YNNKEL (reference sequence). Trimming left V 1 base short and J 8 bases short, with 9 bases between. CDR3 loop: CASSQAGRDTIYF. In DNA, the CDR3 is TGTGCCAGCAGCCAAGCGGGGCGGGACACCATATATTTT.

By proportion, this clonotype is medium-sized (0.01 to 0.1%). The chain is built from TRBV27 and TRBJ2-2; 7 bases match TRBD2. The germline V gene has CDR1 MNHEY and CDR2 SMNVEV (reference sequence). The V gene end was trimmed by 2 bases and the J gene end by 4 bases; junction bases not matched to a gene: 4. This CDR3 contains 15 residues. The chain's CDR3 is CASSLDGRFTGELFF. As DNA, the CDR3 is TGTGCCAGCAGTTTAGACGGGAGGTTCACCGGGGAGCTGTTTTTT.